This is a list of T cell receptor beta chains from one sample in a study of shared clonotypes between healthy human individuals. Method: immunoSEQ multiplex PCR; TCRdb's copy keeps in-frame clones and lacks some. In the table there are 1.4 million or so clones, about 98.5% of which are singletons. The sequenced sample consisted of naive CD4+ T cells sorted from blood. The receptors stem from a man aged 30-40 years in good health. Both conserved end residues are part of each CDR3. D genes are given only for firm matches. Size values are once, few and many counts, or a class for expanded clones, and some rows have none.

16,NA,TRBJ1-2,TRBD1,TRBV4-3,TGCGCCAGCAGCCAAGAAGGGGGGACAGGCGTCTATGGCTACACCTTC,CASSQEGGTGVYGYTF
15,NA,TRBJ2-7,TRBD1,TRBV11-2,TGTGCCAGCAGCATACCGGGACAGGGTCTCTACGAGCAGTACTTC,CASSIPGQGLYEQYF
11,once,TRBJ2-5,NA,TRBV20-1,TGCAGTGCTCGCCCGACAGAGACCCAGTACTTC,CSARPTETQYF
17,once,TRBJ2-7,TRBD2,TRBV4-1,TGCGCCAGCAGCCCAGGTTCGCGACTAGCGGGAGGTGCGGAGCAGTACTTC,CASSPGSRLAGGAEQYF
16,NA,TRBJ2-2,TRBD1,TRBV5-1,TGCGCCAGCAGCAACGGACAGGGTAGCATAACCGGGGAGCTGTTTTTT,CASSNGQGSITGELFF
15,NA,TRBJ1-5,TRBD1,TRBV7-2,TGTGCCAGCAGCCCTGGACAGGGGGTCTCTCAGCCCCAGCATTTT,CASSPGQGVSQPQHF
15,NA,TRBJ1-2,TRBD1,TRBV5-1,TGCGCCAGCAGCTTGGGGACAGGAAGATTCTATGGCTACACCTTC,CASSLGTGRFYGYTF
13,NA,TRBJ1-4,NA,TRBV29-1,TGCAGCGTTGAAGTTGGAGGGGGTGAAAAACTGTTTTTT,CSVEVGGGEKLFF
14,NA,TRBJ2-7,NA,TRBV10-2,TGCGCCAGCGGCCGGGGTAGATATAAGTACGAGCAGTACTTC,CASGRGRYKYEQYF
12,NA,TRBJ2-5,NA,TRBV28,TGTGCCAGCGGGGTAGCGGTAGAGACCCAGTACTTC,CASGVAVETQYF
16,once,TRBJ2-7,TRBD2,TRBV5-1,TGCGCCAGCAGCTTGTGGCGTAGCGGGCACTCCTACGAGCAGTACTTC,CASSLWRSGHSYEQYF
15,NA,TRBJ2-1,NA,TRBV5-4,TGTGCCAGCAGCTTAAGCGGTAACTCCTACAATGAGCAGTTCTTC,CASSLSGNSYNEQFF
13,NA,TRBJ1-5,NA,TRBV21-1,TGTGCCAGCATTCCGGACCGATATCAGCCCCAGCATTTT,CASIPDRYQPQHF
13,NA,TRBJ2-5,NA,TRBV25-1,TGTGCCAGCAGCCCTCGGCGACAAGAGACCCAGTACTTC,CASSPRRQETQYF
11,NA,TRBJ2-7,NA,TRBV28,TGTGCCACCTCTCTCGAATACGAGCAGTACTTC,CATSLEYEQYF
13,NA,TRBJ2-5,NA,TRBV5-6,TGTGCCAGCAGCCAGGGAGCCCAAGAGACCCAGTACTTC,CASSQGAQETQYF
14,NA,TRBJ2-7,NA,TRBV5-8,TGTGCCAGCAGCGAGTTGAGGGGGGTCGGCGAGCAGTACTTC,CASSELRGVGEQYF
14,NA,TRBJ2-7,NA,TRBV6-6,TGTGCCAGCAACCTTGATGGACGGATCTACGAGCAGTACTTC,CASNLDGRIYEQYF
14,NA,TRBJ2-7,NA,TRBV5-4,TGTGCCAGCAGCTTCACTGGGGTGTCCTACGAGCAGTACTTC,CASSFTGVSYEQYF
16,NA,TRBJ2-1,TRBD2,TRBV10-3,TGTGCCATCAGCGGGATTGCGGGAGGGCCTCATAATGAGCAGTTCTTC,CAISGIAGGPHNEQFF
17,NA,TRBJ2-7,TRBD2,TRBV7-6,TGTGCCAGCACCCTAGGGGTGGCGGGAGGGCCGTCCTACGAGCAGTACTTC,CASTLGVAGGPSYEQYF
15,NA,TRBJ2-3,NA,TRBV18,TGTGCCAGCTCAGATCCGGTAGTAGGCGCAGATACGCAGTATTTT,CASSDPVVGADTQYF
16,NA,TRBJ2-7,NA,TRBV19,TGTGCCAGTAGGCCTACTATAGCGGTTCCCGCCTACGAGCAGTACTTC,CASRPTIAVPAYEQYF
15,NA,TRBJ2-5,TRBD2,TRBV10-3,TGTGCCATCAGTGAACTAGCGGGGGCCCAAGAGACCCAGTACTTC,CAISELAGAQETQYF
15,NA,TRBJ2-2,NA,TRBV28,TGTGCCAGCAGTCAACTAGTAGTGGGGACCGGGGAGCTGTTTTTT,CASSQLVVGTGELFF
17,NA,TRBJ2-3,NA,TRBV4-2,TGTGCCAGCAGCCATTATACGGAGGGGGGGAACACAGATACGCAGTATTTT,CASSHYTEGGNTDTQYF
18,NA,TRBJ2-1,TRBD2,TRBV7-9,TGTGCCAGCAGCTCCTTCACGTCTAGCCTAGCGGAATACAATGAGCAGTTCTTC,CASSSFTSSLAEYNEQFF
14,NA,TRBJ2-5,NA,TRBV7-9,TGTGCCAGCAGCCCAATCGAGGGCCCGGGGACCCAGTACTTC,CASSPIEGPGTQYF
15,NA,TRBJ1-2,NA,TRBV5-5,TGTGCCAGCAGCTTGTACGGACAGAGAAACTATGGCTACACCTTC,CASSLYGQRNYGYTF
13,NA,TRBJ1-4,NA,TRBV11-2,TGTGCCAGCAGCTTAGAGCTGCGGGCAGCAATGTTTTTT,CASSLELRAAMFF
14,NA,TRBJ2-3,TRBD2,TRBV5-4,TGTGCCAGCAGCTTCGCGGGAGCCACAGATACGCAGTATTTT,CASSFAGATDTQYF
16,NA,TRBJ1-1,TRBD1,TRBV6-1,TGTGCCAGCAGTGGATTTCCGACAGGGAGGGACACTGAAGCTTTCTTT,CASSGFPTGRDTEAFF
13,NA,TRBJ2-1,NA,TRBV5-4,TGTGCCAGCAGCTTGACAGTTTACAATGAGCAGTTCTTC,CASSLTVYNEQFF
14,NA,TRBJ2-1,TRBD2,TRBV5-1,TGCGCCAGCAGGTGGCCTAGCGGGTTGGATGAGCAGTTCTTC,CASRWPSGLDEQFF
13,NA,TRBJ2-1,NA,TRBV6-1,TGTGCCAGCAGTGGAGGGGTATACAATGAGCAGTTCTTC,CASSGGVYNEQFF
16,NA,TRBJ1-5,NA,TRBV2,TGTGCCAGCACCGAAGGGGGGCGCCGGAGGGAACAGCCCCAGCATTTT,CASTEGGRRREQPQHF
14,NA,TRBJ2-7,NA,TRBV7-2,TGTGCCAGCAGCTTAGCCGGACAGAATTTCGGGCAGTACTTC,CASSLAGQNFGQYF
15,NA,TRBJ2-3,NA,TRBV10-3,TGTGCCATCAGTGACGTCCTAGCGAGTGCAGATACGCAGTATTTT,CAISDVLASADTQYF
14,NA,TRBJ1-5,TRBD1,TRBV15,TGTGCCACCAGCAGCGGACAGGTGGATCAGCCCCAGCATTTT,CATSSGQVDQPQHF
13,NA,TRBJ1-3,NA,TRBV10-3,TGTGCCATCAAACAGAGCTCTGGAAACACCATATATTTT,CAIKQSSGNTIYF
15,NA,TRBJ2-1,NA,TRBV2,TGTGCCAGCAGCCCTTCGGGGACCCGTTACAATGAGCAGTTCTTC,CASSPSGTRYNEQFF
17,NA,TRBJ2-5,NA,TRBV18,TGTGCCAGCTCACCAAGTTCTACGAGGGGGGGCCCAGAGACCCAGTACTTC,CASSPSSTRGGPETQYF
14,NA,TRBJ2-7,NA,TRBV28,TGTGCCAGCACCCCTGGTGGCTACACCTACGAGCAGTACTTC,CASTPGGYTYEQYF
15,once,TRBJ2-3,TRBD2,TRBV28,TGTGCCAGTATAACTAGCGGGAGGCAGACAGATACGCAGTATTTT,CASITSGRQTDTQYF
15,NA,TRBJ1-5,TRBD1,TRBV7-9,TGTGCCAGCAGCTTATGGACAGGTCGGAATCAGCCCCAGCATTTT,CASSLWTGRNQPQHF
12,NA,TRBJ1-1,NA,TRBV29-1,TGCAGCGTTGAACCCCAGTCTACTGAAGCTTTCTTT,CSVEPQSTEAFF
13,NA,TRBJ1-1,NA,TRBV29-1,TGCAGCGTTGTGGGCGATCCAAACACTGAAGCTTTCTTT,CSVVGDPNTEAFF
19,NA,TRBJ1-2,TRBD1,TRBV4-1,TGCGCCAGCAGCCAACCAAAACCGGGACAGGGGGCCCCCTACTATGGCTACACCTTC,CASSQPKPGQGAPYYGYTF
11,NA,TRBJ2-7,NA,TRBV28,TGTGCCACTAGGGGAGTGGGGGAGCAGTACTTC,CATRGVGEQYF
16,NA,TRBJ2-3,NA,TRBV28,TGTGCCAGCAGTCCCCTAAGAGCCCCTTCGACAGATACGCAGTATTTT,CASSPLRAPSTDTQYF
16,NA,TRBJ1-4,TRBD1,TRBV4-1,TGCGCCAGCAGCCAAGAAAGGGGGCCGAGTAGGGAAAAACTGTTTTTT,CASSQERGPSREKLFF
16,NA,TRBJ2-2,TRBD2,TRBV5-4,TGTGCCAGCAGCTTGGGGGTAGCGGGAGTTGCCGGGGAGCTGTTTTTT,CASSLGVAGVAGELFF